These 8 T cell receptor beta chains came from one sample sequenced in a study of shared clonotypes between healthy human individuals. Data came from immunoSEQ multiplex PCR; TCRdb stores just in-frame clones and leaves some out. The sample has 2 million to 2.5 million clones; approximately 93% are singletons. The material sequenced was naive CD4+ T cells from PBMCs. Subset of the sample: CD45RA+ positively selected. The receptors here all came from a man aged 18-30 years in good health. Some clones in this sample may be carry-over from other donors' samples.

CDR3 residues: CASSEFSRDRNQPQHF. The DNA for the CDR3 is TGTGCCAGCAGTGAATTCTCCAGGGATCGCAATCAGCCCCAGCATTTT. The genes are TRBV25-1 and TRBJ1-5, with a possible D match to TRBD1 (5 bases). V lost 1 base and J lost 2, with 12 bases in between. Germline values: CDR1 MGHDK, CDR2 SYGVNS. This CDR3 comprises 16 residues. Looking up the rest from reference TRBV25-1 and TRBJ1-5 gives the full variable domain: EADIYQTPRYLVIGTGKKITLECSQTMGHDKMYWYQQDPGMELHLIHYSYGVNSTEKGDLSSESTVSRIRTEHFPLTLESARPSHTSQYLCASSEFSRDRNQPQHFGDGTRLSIL.

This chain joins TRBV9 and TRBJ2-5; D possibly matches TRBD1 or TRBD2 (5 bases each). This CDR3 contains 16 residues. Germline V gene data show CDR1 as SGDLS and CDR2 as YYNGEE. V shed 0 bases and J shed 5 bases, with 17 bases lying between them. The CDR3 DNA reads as TGTGCCAGCAGCGTAGATGAGGGAAGGGGTTGGGAGACCCAGTACTTC. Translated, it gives CASSVDEGRGWETQYF.

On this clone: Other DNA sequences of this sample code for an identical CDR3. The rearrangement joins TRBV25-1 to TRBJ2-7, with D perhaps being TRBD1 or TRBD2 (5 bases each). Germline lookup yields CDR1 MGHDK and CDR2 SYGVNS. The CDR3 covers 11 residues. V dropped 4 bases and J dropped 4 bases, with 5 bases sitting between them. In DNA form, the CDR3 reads TGTGCCAGCAGTGGGGGGTACGAGCAGTACTTC. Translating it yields CASSGGYEQYF.

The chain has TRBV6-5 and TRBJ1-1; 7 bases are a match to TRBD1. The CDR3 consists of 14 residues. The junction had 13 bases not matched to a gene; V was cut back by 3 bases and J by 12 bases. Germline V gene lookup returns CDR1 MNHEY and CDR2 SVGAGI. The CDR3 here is CASSYRQGGKITFF. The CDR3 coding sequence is TGTGCCAGCAGTTATAGACAGGGAGGGAAAATAACTTTCTTT.

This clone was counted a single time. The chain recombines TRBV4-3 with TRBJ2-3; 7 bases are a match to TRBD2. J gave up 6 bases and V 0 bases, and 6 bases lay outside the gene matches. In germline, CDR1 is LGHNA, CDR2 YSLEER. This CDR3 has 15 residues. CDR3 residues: CASSQDNGRGDTQYF. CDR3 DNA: TGCGCCAGCAGCCAAGATAACGGGCGGGGGGATACGCAGTATTTT.

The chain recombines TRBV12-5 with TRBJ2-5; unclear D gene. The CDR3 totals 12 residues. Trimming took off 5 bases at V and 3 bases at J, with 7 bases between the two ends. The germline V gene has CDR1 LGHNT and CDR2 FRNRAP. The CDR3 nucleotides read TGTGCTAGTGGTCCGGCGGAAGAGACCCAGTACTTC. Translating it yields CASGPAEETQYF.

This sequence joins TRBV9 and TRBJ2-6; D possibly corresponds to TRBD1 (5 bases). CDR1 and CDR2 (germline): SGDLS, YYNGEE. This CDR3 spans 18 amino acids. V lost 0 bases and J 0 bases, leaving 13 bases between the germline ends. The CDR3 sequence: CASSVVKGLSSGANVLTF. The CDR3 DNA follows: TGTGCCAGCAGCGTAGTTAAGGGGTTGAGCTCTGGGGCCAACGTCCTGACTTTC.

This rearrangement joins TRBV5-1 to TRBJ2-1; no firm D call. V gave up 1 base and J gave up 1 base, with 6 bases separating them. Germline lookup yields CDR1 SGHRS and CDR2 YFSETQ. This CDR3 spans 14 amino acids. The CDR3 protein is CASSLIPSYNEQFF. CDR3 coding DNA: TGCGCCAGCAGCTTGATCCCGTCCTACAATGAGCAGTTCTTC.